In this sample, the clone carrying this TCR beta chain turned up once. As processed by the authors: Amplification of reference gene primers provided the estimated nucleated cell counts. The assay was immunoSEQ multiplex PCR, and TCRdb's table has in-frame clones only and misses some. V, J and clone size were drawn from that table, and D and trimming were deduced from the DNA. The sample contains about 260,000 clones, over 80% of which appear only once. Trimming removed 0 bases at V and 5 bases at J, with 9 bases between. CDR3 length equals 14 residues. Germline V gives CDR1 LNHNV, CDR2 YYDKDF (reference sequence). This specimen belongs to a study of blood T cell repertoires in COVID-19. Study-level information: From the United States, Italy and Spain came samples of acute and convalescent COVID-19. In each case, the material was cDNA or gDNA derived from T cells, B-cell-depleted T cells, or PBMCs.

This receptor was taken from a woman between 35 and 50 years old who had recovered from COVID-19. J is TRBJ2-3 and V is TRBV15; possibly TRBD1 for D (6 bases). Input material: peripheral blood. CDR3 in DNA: TGTGCCACCAGCAGAGATATCAGGGGAGATACGCAGTATTTT. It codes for CATSRDIRGDTQYF. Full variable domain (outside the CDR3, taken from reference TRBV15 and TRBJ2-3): DAMVIQNPRYQVTQFGKPVTLSCSQTLNHNVMYWYQQKSSQAPKLLFHYYDKDFNNEADTPDNFQSRRPNTSFCFLDIRSPGLGDTAMYLCATSRDIRGDTQYFGPGTRLTVL.